Described below is a single T cell receptor beta chain sequence and its context. This entry comes from a study of blood T cell repertoires in COVID-19. Study in general: The analysed material was cDNA or gDNA that came from T cells, B-cell-depleted T cells, or PBMCs.

The ends lost 4 bases at V and 7 bases at J; junction bases unmatched: 3. This CDR3 comprises 13 residues. Germline values: CDR1 LNHDA, CDR2 SQIVND (reference sequence). In the authors' methods: Nucleated cell number was recorded as an estimate derived from reference gene primer amplification. The data were produced by immunoSEQ multiplex PCR, yet TCRdb's version contains in-frame clones alone and is incomplete. For V, J and clone size, that table is used; D and trimming come from the DNA. The sample yields about 160,000 clones, about 86% seen once. Enrolled during active infection, Seattle patients were then followed longitudinally.

Sequencing was performed on peripheral blood. This receptor was identified in an older woman with COVID-19, enrolled during active disease. This chain uses TRBV19 with TRBJ1-4; 7 bases line up with TRBD1. The CDR3 nucleotides are TGTGCCAGTAGTACCGGGACAGCTGAAAAACTGTTTTTT. Translation: CASSTGTAEKLFF.